The 18 T cell receptor beta chains listed next were all sequenced from one sample in a study of Graves' ophthalmopathy and Graves' hyperthyroidism. RNA served as the template for amplifying TCR beta CDR3 regions. The workflow started with a first-round RT-PCR run with HTBI primers and then moved on to a second-round multiplex PCR. TCRdb reprocessed the multiplex PCR reads via MiXCR and lists one record per CDR3 protein. This sample yields about 210,000 distinct CDR3 sequences, of which about 32% are seen a single time; about 9.1% belongs to the top ten. The sequenced sample consisted of peripheral blood. The receptors were gathered from a man aged 45 to 65 with Graves' ophthalmopathy.

This clonotype was observed many times. The genes are TRBV28 and TRBJ2-7; 13 positions agree with TRBD2. Germline loops: CDR1 MDHEN, CDR2 SYDVKM. With 7 bases clipped from V and 2 bases from J, the junction kept 5 bases outside the gene matches. The CDR3 spans 15 residues. As DNA, the CDR3 is TGTGCCAGCAACGAGGGACTAGCGGGACCCTACGAGCAGTACTTC. Its translation is CASNEGLAGPYEQYF.

This clonotype was recorded many times. The J gene is TRBJ2-7, the V gene TRBV7-8; D possibly corresponds to TRBD2 (6 bases). V was clipped by 2 bases and J by 4 bases, with 12 bases between them. The CDR3 contains 14 residues. Per germline, CDR1 SGHVS and CDR2 FQNEAQ. CDR3 region: CASSLRGGIYEQYF. CDR3 DNA: TGTGCCAGCAGCTTACGTGGCGGGATATACGAGCAGTACTTC.

This clonotype was seen repeatedly, ten times or more. The V and J genes are TRBV10-1 and TRBJ1-1, with a weak D call TRBD1 (6 bases). Between the trimmed V and J ends, which lost 0 bases and 0 bases, there was a span of 8 bases. The CDR3 is 15 residues long. CDR1 WNHNN and CDR2 SYGVQD come from the germline V gene (reference sequence). For the CDR3, the DNA is TGCGCCAGCAGTGAGTCGACAGGAGTGAACACTGAAGCTTTCTTT. Encoded protein: CASSESTGVNTEAFF.

This CDR3 reads CASSLKTGPNSPLHF. CDR3 coding DNA: TGTGCCAGCAGCTTAAAGACAGGGCCCAATTCACCCCTCCACTTT. The chain is built from TRBV7-2 and TRBJ1-6; 7 bases align to TRBD1. The CDR3 extends over 15 amino acids. V trimming: 2 bases; J trimming: 7 bases; junction bases outside the gene matches: 5. Germline V gene data show CDR1 as SGHTA and CDR2 as FQGNSA.

This clonotype was found many times. V and J are TRBV11-2 and TRBJ1-1; D remains ambiguous. Trimming pared 5 bases from V and 6 bases from J, leaving 13 bases between. Germline CDR1 and CDR2: SGHAT and FQNNGV. There are 13 residues in the CDR3. The CDR3 coding sequence is TGTGCCAGCAGCCCCTTTCGGGTATCTGAAGCTTTCTTT. It yields the protein CASSPFRVSEAFF.

The sample holds many counts of this clonotype. This chain connects TRBV7-9 to TRBJ2-7; unclear D gene. Trimming removed 3 bases at V and 5 bases at J, with 5 bases between. This CDR3 region has 11 residues. CDR1 and CDR2 (germline): SEHNR, FQNEAQ (reference sequence). The CDR3: CASSFTNEQYF. CDR3 nucleotide sequence: TGTGCCAGCAGCTTTACCAACGAGCAGTACTTC.

This clonotype was observed at least ten times. The chain uses TRBV20-1 and TRBJ1-5, with 11 nucleotides matching TRBD1. J gave up 2 bases and V 3 bases, and 6 bases lay outside the gene matches. This CDR3 comprises 16 residues. Germline V lookup: CDR1 DFQATT, CDR2 SNEGSKA (reference sequence). The CDR3 spells CSASGTGGRGNQPQHF. CDR3 sequence (DNA): TGCAGTGCTAGCGGGACAGGGGGGAGAGGCAATCAGCCCCAGCATTTT.

This clonotype was observed at least ten times. V usage is TRBV12-3 or TRBV12-4 and J usage is TRBJ1-2, with D tentatively TRBD1 (6 bases). V lost 3 bases, J lost 8 bases, and 13 bases lay in between. The CDR3 contains 13 residues. This chain's CDR3 is CASSFGGAGGYTF. CDR3 in DNA: TGTGCCAGCAGTTTTGGGGGGGCAGGAGGCTACACCTTC.

The rearrangement joins TRBV12-3 or TRBV12-4 to TRBJ2-2; tentative D call: TRBD1 (5 bases). Deletions cut 5 bases from V and 7 bases from J, with 17 bases between. CDR3 length equals 15 residues. The CDR3 nucleotides are TGTGCCAGCAGTATTTCTCAGGGTTACGTCGGGGAGCTGTTTTTT. Amino acid sequence: CASSISQGYVGELFF.

The chain recombines TRBV27 with TRBJ1-2, with no clear D. Trimming left V 10 bases short and J 4 bases short, with 16 bases between. This CDR3 spans 13 amino acids. Germline V gene data show CDR1 as MNHEY and CDR2 as SMNVEV (reference sequence). CDR3 sequence reads: CATASAGAYGYTF. In DNA, the CDR3 is TGTGCCACGGCCTCAGCGGGTGCCTATGGCTACACCTTC.

The chain combines TRBV6-5 with TRBJ1-6, with unresolved D. Germline V gene lookup returns CDR1 MNHEY and CDR2 SVGAGI. The germline V and J ends were trimmed by 2 bases and 0 bases, with 5 bases remaining between them. The CDR3 is made up of 15 amino acids. CDR3 protein: CASSYDSSYNSPLHF. The CDR3 DNA sequence: TGTGCCAGCAGTTACGATAGCTCCTATAATTCACCCCTCCACTTT.

This clonotype was counted at least ten times. The chain employs TRBV4-2 and TRBJ2-2; 8 bases agree with TRBD2. The V segment lost 4 bases and the J segment 4 bases; nucleotides outside the gene matches: 8. Germline CDR1 LGHNA, CDR2 YNFKEQ. This CDR3 is built from 16 residues. The CDR3 region is CASSRELAEFTGELFF. The CDR3 DNA reads as TGTGCCAGCAGCCGAGAACTAGCGGAGTTCACCGGGGAGCTGTTTTTT.

The table lists this clonotype with many counts. The chain uses TRBV15 and TRBJ2-2; TRBD2 aligns across 9 bases. The CDR3 covers 16 residues. Unmatched junction bases numbered 7, after V lost 1 base and J lost 7 bases. Germline values: CDR1 LNHNV, CDR2 YYDKDF (reference sequence). The CDR3 spells CATSRVVAGALGELFF. The DNA for the CDR3 is TGTGCCACCAGCAGAGTGGTAGCGGGGGCCCTCGGGGAGCTGTTTTTT. Full variable domain (remainder filled in from reference TRBV15 and TRBJ2-2): DAMVIQNPRYQVTQFGKPVTLSCSQTLNHNVMYWYQQKSSQAPKLLFHYYDKDFNNEADTPDNFQSRRPNTSFCFLDIRSPGLGDTAMYLCATSRVVAGALGELFFGEGSRLTVL.

This clonotype was detected ten times or more. J is TRBJ2-7 and V is TRBV6-2 or TRBV6-3, with TRBD1 matching 7 bases. Germline values: CDR1 MNHEY, CDR2 SVGEGT. Losses at the gene ends were 5 bases for V and 0 bases for J; bases not matched to a gene: 7. This CDR3 is 15 amino acids long. The CDR3 here is CASSHRGMSSYEQYF. The CDR3 nucleotides read TGTGCCAGCAGTCACAGGGGAATGAGCTCCTACGAGCAGTACTTC.

This chain joins TRBV6-2 or TRBV6-3 and TRBJ2-7; no reliable D call. The CDR3 length is 17 residues. Deletions cut 2 bases from V and 5 bases from J, with 22 bases between. The germline CDR1 and CDR2 sequences are MNHEY and SVGEGT. CDR3 sequence reads: CASSYALSSGHKNEQYF. CDR3 DNA sequence: TGTGCCAGCAGTTACGCCCTATCTAGTGGCCATAAAAACGAGCAGTACTTC.

The chain uses TRBV6-2 or TRBV6-3 and TRBJ2-7; D uncertain. The germline V and J ends were trimmed by 6 bases and 0 bases, with 18 bases remaining between them. Germline CDR1 is MNHEY and CDR2 is SVGEGT. CDR3 size: 16 residues. CDR3 bases: TGTGCCAGCAGCCTACGTATTGACACTGCCTCCTACGAGCAGTACTTC. Protein sequence: CASSLRIDTASYEQYF.

This clonotype was detected ten times or more. The rearrangement joins TRBV5-6 to TRBJ1-1, with no clear D. This CDR3 spans 14 amino acids. From germline, CDR1 is SGHDT and CDR2 YYEEEE. Trimming removed 4 bases from V and 3 bases from J, with 13 bases in between. CDR3 in DNA: TGTGCCAGCAGCCCGCTTGGGGAGGACACTGAAGCTTTCTTT. This gives the protein CASSPLGEDTEAFF.

This clonotype has at least ten counts. The chain combines TRBV5-1 with TRBJ1-3; D gene uncertain. Per germline, CDR1 SGHRS and CDR2 YFSETQ. V dropped 2 bases and J dropped 0 bases, with 3 bases sitting between them. This CDR3 is 13 amino acids long. This CDR3 reads CASSLGSGNTIYF. The CDR3 coding sequence is TGCGCCAGCAGCTTAGGCTCTGGAAACACCATATATTTT.